The T cell receptor beta chain under discussion was sequenced for a study of blood T cell repertoires in COVID-19. About the study: Acute-phase and convalescent COVID-19 samples originated in the United States, Italy and Spain.

Some clones are missing from TCRdb's copy, which holds only in-frame ones; the method was immunoSEQ multiplex PCR. The top ten hold approximately 6% of the sample, which has some 300,000 clones, about 90% seen once. The specimen was peripheral blood. This receptor was identified in a woman between 50 and 59 years old with COVID-19, enrolled during active disease.

The CDR3 DNA follows: TGTGCTAGTAAATATTCCGGGGAGAACACTGAAGCTTTCTTT. Amino acid sequence: CASKYSGENTEAFF. The chain uses TRBV12-5 and TRBJ1-1; no reliable D call. Trimming pared 8 bases from V and 1 base from J, leaving 14 bases between. This CDR3 is 14 amino acids long. Germline V gene sequence: CDR1 LGHNT, CDR2 FRNRAP. The whole variable domain, remainder taken from reference TRBV12-5 and TRBJ1-1, is DARVTQTPRHKVTEMGQEVTMRCQPILGHNTVFWYRQTMMQGLELLAYFRNRAPLDDSGMPKDRFSAEMPDATLATLKIQPSEPRDSAVYFCASKYSGENTEAFFGQGTRLTVV.